This T cell receptor beta chain was identified in a study of CD8+ T cells in alopecia areata. V shed 4 bases and J 6 bases; nucleotides not matched to a gene: 16. This CDR3 has 17 amino acids. CDR1 is SGHNT and CDR2 is YYREEE in the germline V gene (reference sequence). Overall study findings and caveats: Persistence of many expanded lesional clones was seen in scalp and blood during tofacitinib.

Investigators isolated RNA and reverse transcribed it into cDNA to act as the sequencing template. The protocol was immunoSEQ multiplex PCR, while the TCRdb copy is restricted to in-frame clones and leaves out a portion. The sample consists of fewer than 250,000 clones, 55% to 70% of them appearing once. Treatment of the sample: oral pan-JAK inhibitor, 5-10 mg twice daily. About this clone itself: Its antigen is as yet unknown.

This sequence originates from a human donor with alopecia areata. The sequences come from CD4+ T cells sorted from blood, collected at week 4, from a patient treated with tofacitinib. The chain combines TRBV5-4 with TRBJ2-3; TRBD2 agrees at 8 bases. The DNA of the CDR3 is TGTGCCAGCAGCCCAAGACCGGAGCGGGGGATCATGGATACGCAGTATTTT. It translates to CASSPRPERGIMDTQYF.